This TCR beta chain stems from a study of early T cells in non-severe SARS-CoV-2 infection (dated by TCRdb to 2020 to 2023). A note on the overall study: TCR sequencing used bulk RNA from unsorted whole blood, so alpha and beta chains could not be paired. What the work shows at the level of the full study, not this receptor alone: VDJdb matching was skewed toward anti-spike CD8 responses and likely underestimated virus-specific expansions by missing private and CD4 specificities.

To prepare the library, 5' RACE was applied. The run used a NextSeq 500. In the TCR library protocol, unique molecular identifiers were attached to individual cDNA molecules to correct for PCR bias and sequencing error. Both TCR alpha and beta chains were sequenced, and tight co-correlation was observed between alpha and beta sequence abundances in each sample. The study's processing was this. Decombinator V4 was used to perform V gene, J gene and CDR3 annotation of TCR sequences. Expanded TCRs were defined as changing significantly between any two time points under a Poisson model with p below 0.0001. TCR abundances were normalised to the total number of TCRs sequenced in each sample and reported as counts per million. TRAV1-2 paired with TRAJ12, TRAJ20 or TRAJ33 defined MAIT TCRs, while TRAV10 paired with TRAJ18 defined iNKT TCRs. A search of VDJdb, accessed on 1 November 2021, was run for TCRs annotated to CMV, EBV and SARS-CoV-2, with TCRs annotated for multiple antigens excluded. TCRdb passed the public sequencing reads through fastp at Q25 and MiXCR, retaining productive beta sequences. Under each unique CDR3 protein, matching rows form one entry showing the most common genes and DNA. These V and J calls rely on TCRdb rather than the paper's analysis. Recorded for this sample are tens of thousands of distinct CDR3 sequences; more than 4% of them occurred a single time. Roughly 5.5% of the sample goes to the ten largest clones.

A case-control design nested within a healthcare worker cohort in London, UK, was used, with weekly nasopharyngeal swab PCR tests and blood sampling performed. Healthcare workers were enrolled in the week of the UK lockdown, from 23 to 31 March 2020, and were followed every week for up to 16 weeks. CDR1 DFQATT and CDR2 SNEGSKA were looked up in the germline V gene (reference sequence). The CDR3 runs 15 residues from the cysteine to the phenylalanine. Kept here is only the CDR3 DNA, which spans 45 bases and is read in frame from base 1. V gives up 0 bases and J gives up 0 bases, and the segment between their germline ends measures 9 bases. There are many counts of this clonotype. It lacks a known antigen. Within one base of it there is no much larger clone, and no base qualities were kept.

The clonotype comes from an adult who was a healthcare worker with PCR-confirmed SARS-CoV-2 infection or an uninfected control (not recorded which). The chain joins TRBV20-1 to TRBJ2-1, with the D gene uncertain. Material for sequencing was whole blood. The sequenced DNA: TGCAGTGCTAGAGATGAACCAAGCTCCTACAATGAGCAGTTCTTC. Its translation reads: CSARDEPSSYNEQFF.